This T cell receptor (beta chain) was captured by sequencing in a study of blood T cell repertoires in COVID-19. Study overall: Whether acute or convalescent, the COVID-19 samples came from the United States, Italy and Spain.

Clones were read by immunoSEQ multiplex PCR, and TCRdb kept only the in-frame ones, dropping some. The sample contains approximately 210,000 clones, 82% of which appear only once. The sequenced material came from PBMCs or T cells enriched from blood (not recorded which). The TCR was taken from a woman in her sixties or seventies who had recovered from COVID-19.

This CDR3 is CASSYSPQGLVYEQYF. CDR3 in DNA: TGTGCCAGCAGTTACTCGCCACAGGGGCTAGTCTACGAGCAGTACTTC. This sequence joins TRBV6-5 and TRBJ2-7; TRBD1 agrees at 7 bases. Looked up from germline, CDR1 is MNHEY and CDR2 is SVGAGI. The ends lost 0 bases at V and 3 bases at J; junction bases unmatched: 8. The CDR3 consists of 16 residues.